Below, 19 T cell receptor beta chains from the same sample are listed, as sequenced in a study of blood T cell repertoires in COVID-19 (dated by TCRdb to 2020 to 2022). Libraries were constructed by the immunoSEQ multiplex PCR assay. Imported from immuneACCESS, the table was reduced by TCRdb to in-frame sequences with V and J called. These copies leave out some clones; in studies compared against another copy, an unresolved V gene accounts for under half, and the cause of the remainder is not known. Here the sample has 200,000 or so clones; about 86% occur a single time. Less than 2.5% of the sample belongs to the ten largest clones. The sequenced material came from peripheral blood. The receptors were sampled from an older woman with acute or convalescent COVID-19.

The chain couples TRBV7-2 to TRBJ2-5, with TRBD1 matching over 7 bases. The CDR3 is 15 residues long. Trimming at V came to 5 bases and at J to 2 bases, leaving 8 bases not matched to a gene. Germline V lookup: CDR1 SGHTA, CDR2 FQGNSA. The CDR3 is CASSQTGTVQETQYF. DNA for the CDR3: TGTGCCAGCAGCCAGACCGGGACAGTACAAGAGACCCAGTACTTC.

This rearrangement joins TRBV7-8 to TRBJ2-3, with 13 bases matching TRBD2. Germline lookup yields CDR1 SGHVS and CDR2 FQNEAQ. The CDR3 runs 17 residues. With 4 bases clipped from V and 1 base from J, the junction kept 5 bases outside the gene matches. CDR3 in DNA: TGTGCCAGCAGCTCCGAAGGACTAGCGGGGGGCACAGATACGCAGTATTTT. Its protein is CASSSEGLAGGTDTQYF.

The gene calls are TRBV3-1 (or the pseudogene TRBV3-2) and TRBJ1-2, with 11 bases fitting TRBD1. CDR3 length equals 15 residues. Germline assignment: CDR1 LGHDT and CDR2 YNNKEL (reference sequence). Losses at the gene ends were 4 bases for V and 7 bases for J; bases not matched to a gene: 8. The CDR3 DNA follows: TGTGCCAGCAGCCTTACACCGGGACAGGGGGGTGGCTACACCTTC. It codes for CASSLTPGQGGGYTF.

The chain has TRBV7-9 and TRBJ2-3, with D possibly TRBD1 on 5 matching bases. The V gene lost 8 bases and the J gene lost 2 bases, with 20 bases spanning the gap. Germline lookup yields CDR1 SEHNR and CDR2 FQNEAQ (reference sequence). This CDR3 has 16 amino acids. CDR3 sequence (DNA): TGTGCCAGCTCCCGAGTTGGCCAGGGAATCACAGATACGCAGTATTTT. The encoded protein is CASSRVGQGITDTQYF.

The chain has TRBV6-1 and TRBJ1-2, with D maybe TRBD1 (5 bases). Germline assignment: CDR1 MNHNS and CDR2 SASEGT. V was shortened by 3 bases and J by 8 bases, with 10 bases between the two germline ends. The CDR3 loop spans 12 amino acids. Here the CDR3 reads CASSDRVFGYTF. Written as DNA, the CDR3 is TGTGCCAGCAGTGACAGGGTGTTCGGCTACACCTTC.

The V and J genes are TRBV5-1 and TRBJ2-2; D gene ambiguous. V lost 5 bases and J lost 1, with 9 bases in between. The CDR3 is 14 residues long. Germline V gene lookup returns CDR1 SGHRS and CDR2 YFSETQ. This chain's CDR3 is CASSPAGNTGELFF. Here the CDR3 DNA reads TGCGCCAGCAGTCCCGCCGGGAACACCGGGGAGCTGTTTTTT. The whole variable domain, filled in from reference TRBV5-1 and TRBJ2-2, reads KAGVTQTPRYLIKTRGQQVTLSCSPISGHRSVSWYQQTPGQGLQFLFEYFSETQRNKGNFPGRFSGRQFSNSRSEMNVSTLELGDSALYLCASSPAGNTGELFFGEGSRLTVL.

This clone was detected only once. The V gene is TRBV10-1, the J gene TRBJ1-2; 7 bases match TRBD1. Trimming at V came to 7 bases and at J to 1 base, leaving 18 bases not matched to a gene. This CDR3 has 18 residues. From germline, CDR1 is WNHNN and CDR2 SYGVQD (reference sequence). In DNA form, the CDR3 reads TGCGCCAGCAACGTACTCGGACAGGACCCCTACTATAACTATGGCTACACCTTC. Protein product: CASNVLGQDPYYNYGYTF.

This chain joins TRBV6-5 and TRBJ1-4; 8 bases are a match to TRBD1. This CDR3 spans 16 amino acids. Looked up from germline, CDR1 is MNHEY and CDR2 is SVGAGI. J was trimmed by 8 bases and V by 0 bases; bases with no gene match: 8. In DNA form, the CDR3 reads TGTGCCAGCAGTTACTCGTTAACAGGGGGAAGGGAAAAACTGTTTTTT. Its translation is CASSYSLTGGREKLFF.

V and J are TRBV5-1 and TRBJ1-6; D is unresolved. Trimming shortened V by 0 bases and J by 13 bases, and 14 bases separated the two germline ends. The CDR3 covers 14 residues. Germline V lookup: CDR1 SGHRS, CDR2 YFSETQ. In DNA form, the CDR3 reads TGCGCCAGCAGCTTGGAGTCTTCGGAGTTTCCCCTCCACTTT. Translation gives CASSLESSEFPLHF.

This clone was counted once. The chain couples TRBV7-9 to TRBJ1-5, with no clear D. Trimming cost V 7 bases and J 4 bases, with 5 bases left between them. Germline CDR1 reads SEHNR; CDR2 reads FQNEAQ (reference sequence). This CDR3 is 11 amino acids long. This CDR3 reads CASIVNQPQHF. The DNA of the CDR3 is TGTGCCAGCATAGTTAATCAGCCCCAGCATTTT.

V usage is TRBV10-3 and J usage is TRBJ1-1; D uncertain. Trimming took 10 bases from V and 0 from J, leaving 12 bases between them. Germline loops: CDR1 ENHRY, CDR2 SYGVKD. CDR3 length: 13 residues. CDR3: CATRGRMNTEAFF. The CDR3 coding sequence is TGTGCCACTCGCGGGCGGATGAACACTGAAGCTTTCTTT.

The chain couples TRBV28 to TRBJ2-7; a possible D gene is TRBD1 (5 bases). Between the trimmed V and J ends, which lost 4 bases and 7 bases, there was a span of 8 bases. Germline values: CDR1 MDHEN, CDR2 SYDVKM. This CDR3 has 11 residues. CDR3 sequence: CASSSRQEQYF. DNA of the CDR3: TGTGCCAGCAGTTCTCGACAGGAGCAGTACTTC.

This clone appeared once. V gene TRBV30 combines with J gene TRBJ1-6; tentatively, D is TRBD1 (5 bases). The CDR3 has 13 residues. Trimming cost V 0 bases and J 7 bases, with 7 bases left between them. CDR1 is GTSNPN, CDR2 SVGIG, per germline (reference sequence). CDR3 amino acids: CAWSVQENSPLHF. CDR3 nucleotide sequence: TGTGCCTGGAGTGTACAGGAGAATTCACCCCTCCACTTT.

V usage is TRBV6-5 and J usage is TRBJ2-5; 7 bases match TRBD1. Germline V gives CDR1 MNHEY, CDR2 SVGAGI. Trimming at V came to 6 bases and at J to 8 bases, leaving 12 bases not matched to a gene. The CDR3 has 14 amino acids. The CDR3 region is CASSPDRAARTQYF. CDR3 nucleotides: TGTGCCAGCAGCCCCGACAGGGCGGCGAGAACCCAGTACTTC.

In its sample, this clone was seen a few times. DNA of the CDR3: TGTGCCAGCAGTCTACAGCTGTTCTATGGCTACACCTTC. This translates into CASSLQLFYGYTF. The chain couples TRBV2 to TRBJ1-2; no firm D call. V was cut by 5 bases and J by 4 bases, with 11 bases left in between. CDR1 SNHLY and CDR2 FYNNEI come from the germline V gene. This CDR3 has 13 residues. The whole variable domain, filled in from reference TRBV2 and TRBJ1-2, reads EPEVTQTPSHQVTQMGQEVILRCVPISNHLYFYWYRQILGQKVEFLVSFYNNEISEKSEIFDDQFSVERPDGSNFTLKIRSTKLEDSAMYFCASSLQLFYGYTFGSGTRLTVV.

V is TRBV9 and J is TRBJ1-2, with D maybe TRBD1 (6 bases). Germline V CDR1 and CDR2: SGDLS, YYNGEE. Trimming pared 4 bases from V and 2 bases from J, leaving 9 bases between. The CDR3 length is 13 residues. CDR3 nucleotides: TGTGCCAGCAGCAGGACAGTCAACTATGGCTACACCTTC. This gives the protein CASSRTVNYGYTF. Full variable domain (remainder filled in from reference TRBV9 and TRBJ1-2): DSGVTQTPKHLITATGQRVTLRCSPRSGDLSVYWYQQSLDQGLQFLIQYYNGEERAKGNILERFSAQQFPDLHSELNLSSLELGDSALYFCASSRTVNYGYTFGSGTRLTVV.

The gene calls are TRBV9 and TRBJ2-2; 7 bases line up with TRBD1. CDR1 is SGDLS and CDR2 is YYNGEE in the germline V gene. V shed 3 bases, J shed 10 bases, and the junction held 3 bases outside the gene matches. The CDR3 runs to 12 residues. The CDR3 protein is CASSAGGPELFF. The CDR3 DNA reads TGTGCCAGCAGCGCAGGGGGTCCGGAGCTGTTTTTT.

The chain joins TRBV6-2 or TRBV6-3 to TRBJ2-1; D might be TRBD2 (7 bases). There are 16 residues in the CDR3. The germline gives CDR1 MNHEY, CDR2 SVGEGT. Trimming stripped 0 bases from V and 6 bases from J, with 15 bases between. The CDR3 here is CASSYSSRGPINEQFF. CDR3 bases: TGTGCCAGCAGTTACTCTTCGCGGGGGCCGATCAATGAGCAGTTCTTC.

The rearrangement links TRBV30 to TRBJ1-2; 8 bases match TRBD1. Germline loops: CDR1 GTSNPN, CDR2 SVGIG (reference sequence). V gave up 7 bases and J gave up 2 bases; unmatched junction bases: 12. The CDR3 has 15 residues. CDR3 sequence: CAFGQGSTGNYGYTF. As DNA, the CDR3 is TGTGCCTTCGGACAGGGATCTACAGGGAACTATGGCTACACCTTC. Based on the CDR3 plus reference TRBV30 and TRBJ1-2, the full variable domain is SQTIHQWPATLVQPVGSPLSLECTVEGTSNPNLYWYRQAAGRGLQLLFYSVGIGQISSEVPQNLSASRPQDRQFILSSKKLLLSDSGFYLCAFGQGSTGNYGYTFGSGTRLTVV.